This T cell receptor (beta chain) was profiled in a study of early stage breast cancer tumors (dated by TCRdb to about 2017). For context, the study as a whole: Of the roughly 17 invasive breast tumors, roughly 12 were found to be estrogen receptor-positive, progesterone receptor-positive and HER2-negative. Of the approximately twelve ER+/PR+/HER2- tumors, eight were classified as invasive ductal carcinomas and four as invasive lobular carcinomas. The average read coverage per sample was roughly 9.6-fold. Across all samples, about 2.9 million templates representing approximately 1 million unique clonotypes were detected.

V has 4 bases trimmed and J has 0 bases trimmed; junction bases matching no gene number 6. CDR1 is given as MNHEY and CDR2 as SMNVEV, both from the germline V gene (reference sequence). From its cysteine to its phenylalanine, the CDR3 spans 18 amino acids. Left in the record is the CDR3 DNA by itself, 54 bases read in frame from the first base. This clone has a handful of counts. Its antigen remains unidentified. Nothing much larger sits one base from this clone, and base qualities are not available. Adjacent normal breast tissue was collected roughly 1.8-4 cm away from the tumor, rinsed in PBS and stored in prechilled RNAlater. Because normal breast tissue has high lipid content and low cell density, about 100-340 mg of normal breast tissue was often needed to obtain enough DNA. The study profiled bulk TCR beta-chain repertoires in matched peripheral blood, tumor and adjacent normal breast tissue taken from approximately 15 patients with early-stage breast cancer. The Qiagen AllPrep DNA/RNA Mini kit was used to extract genomic DNA.

Every sample was amplified as two independent genomic DNA replicates, using 0.5 ug for blood and approximately 1.4 ug for tumor or normal breast. TCRB sequencing of genomic DNA was carried out with the ImmunoSeq Intro kit according to the manufacturer's instructions. Multiplex PCR ran roughly 30 cycles with proprietary primers and spike-in control sequences for absolute quantification. Single-end 150-bp reads were used to sequence an 87-bp fragment spanning the CDR3 and the flanking V and J genes. Each lane of an Illumina MiSeq using version 3.0 chemistry carried seven multiplexed samples, with two replicates per sample. Per the original workflow: Raw data were processed with the vendor's proprietary pipeline, and both replicates were merged into a single result per sample. To define clonotypes, the study grouped productive rearrangements that shared the V-gene family, CDR3 amino acid sequence and J-gene segment. Clonality was computed as 1 minus the normalized Shannon entropy (Pielou evenness) of TCRB abundances. T cell density was estimated as total templates divided by the number of input cells, with the number of input cells inferred from the DNA input amount. Recon, run with its default parameters, was used to estimate overall repertoire diversity and clonality. Clonotypes with over 0.1% abundance in tumor and at least 32-fold higher abundance in tumor than in normal breast were defined as tumor-enriched. TCRdb re-hosts the immuneACCESS table, in-frame sequences only. Its copies lack some clones; in the studies checked, an unresolved V gene accounts for under half of them, and the cause for the rest is not known. V and J calls and clone size are those listed in that table; D and trimming were worked out from the DNA. Present in this sample are approximately 7,000 clones, 50% to 75% of which were seen just once. Jointly, the top ten make up less than 15% of the sample.

Study-wide conclusions, independent of this receptor: Repertoires from blood and normal breast were more alike than repertoires from blood and tumor, and in about 90% of the 16 patients, comparing each tissue with blood separated tumor from normal. Sequencing bulk genomic DNA from unsorted cells could not capture chain pairing or functional markers like CD4, CD8 and FOXP3. Enriched TCRB sequences shared across patients were found to be mostly commonly generated sequences that were unlikely to play an important role in the tumor microenvironment. Analysis by tumor subtype was prevented by the small cohort size. Approximately 2.4-fold higher T cell density and higher clonality were observed in tumors than in adjacent normal breast tissue.

This TCR was recovered from a person aged 45 to 59 with breast cancer. This receptor chain uses TRBV27 and TRBJ2-1, and 13 bases in between align with TRBD2. Material for sequencing was normal breast tissue next to the tumor. The DNA reads TGTGCCAGCAGTTCCGGGGGGACTAGCGGGGCCTCCTACAATGAGCAGTTCTTC. It translates as CASSSGGTSGASYNEQFF.